The 20 T cell receptor beta chains listed next were all sequenced from one sample in a study of CD8 T cells in ankylosing spondylitis. TCRdb re-derived calls from the 5' RACE reads in MiXCR, one entry per CDR3 protein. The sample includes fewer than 250,000 distinct CDR3 sequences, roughly 25% of them seen just once. Sequenced sample: blood, either unsorted or a sorted T cell fraction (not recorded which). These receptors were taken from a male donor with ankylosing spondylitis or in good health (not recorded which).

The chain joins TRBV6-5 to TRBJ2-7, with 9 bases fitting TRBD2. Losses at the gene ends were 4 bases for V and 6 bases for J; bases not matched to a gene: 10. The germline CDR1 and CDR2 sequences are MNHEY and SVGAGI. This CDR3 region has 15 residues. The CDR3 coding sequence is TGTGCCAGCAGTTCCCGAGTAGCGGGAGAGGGCGAGCAGTACTTC. This encodes CASSSRVAGEGEQYF.

V is TRBV29-1 and J is TRBJ2-3; D remains unclear. The CDR3 runs to 10 residues. Trimming removed 2 bases from V and 8 bases from J, with 5 bases in between. Germline V lookup: CDR1 SQVTM, CDR2 ANQGSEA. CDR3 protein: CSVEPGTQYF. CDR3 DNA sequence: TGCAGCGTTGAACCCGGTACGCAGTATTTT.

This clonotype was counted many times. V gene TRBV12-3 or TRBV12-4 combines with J gene TRBJ2-2; no firm D call. The CDR3 loop spans 12 amino acids. V gave up 6 bases and J gave up 5 bases, with 7 bases separating them. This chain's CDR3 is CASSRPTGELFF. CDR3 nucleotide sequence: TGTGCCAGCAGCCGGCCGACCGGGGAGCTGTTTTTT.

Of note for this clonotype: This could be a read error, since a much larger clone is one nucleotide away. V is TRBV6-1 and J is TRBJ2-3, with 10 bases aligning to TRBD1. Germline trimming cut 8 bases from V and 2 bases from J; bases unmatched to any gene: 4. The CDR3 is made up of 14 amino acids. Germline V gene data show CDR1 as MNHNS and CDR2 as SASEGT. The CDR3 reads CASPGTGATDTQYF. Here the CDR3 DNA reads TGTGCCAGCCCCGGGACAGGGGCCACAGATACGCAGTATTTT.

The chain combines TRBV7-9 with TRBJ2-3; D is undetermined. This CDR3 has 15 amino acids. Germline V gives CDR1 SEHNR, CDR2 FQNEAQ (reference sequence). The V end lost 5 bases, the J end lost 6 bases, and 18 bases lay between the germline ends. The CDR3 loop is CASSPTSKTPDTQYF. The CDR3 bases are TGTGCCAGCAGCCCCACGAGTAAAACGCCGGATACGCAGTATTTT.

This clonotype was detected many times. This chain joins TRBV10-3 and TRBJ2-3, with 8 bases fitting TRBD2. V lost 6 bases and J lost 7; bases outside the gene matches: 9. CDR3 length: 14 residues. The germline gives CDR1 ENHRY, CDR2 SYGVKD. CDR3 sequence: CAIRNSGEGNTQYF. The CDR3, as DNA: TGTGCCATCAGAAATAGCGGGGAGGGGAATACGCAGTATTTT.

The rearrangement uses TRBV12-3 or TRBV12-4 and TRBJ2-7; a possible D gene is TRBD2 (5 bases). V was trimmed by 3 bases and J by 4 bases, leaving 16 bases between them. The CDR3 sequence is 15 residues long. The CDR3 DNA reads TGTGCCAGCAGTTTTGGATGGGAGACGAATTACGAGCAGTACTTC. Its protein product is CASSFGWETNYEQYF.

The gene calls are TRBV20-1 and TRBJ2-3; 9 bases agree with TRBD2. With 0 bases clipped from V and 8 bases from J, the junction kept 15 bases outside the gene matches. Germline V lookup: CDR1 DFQATT, CDR2 SNEGSKA (reference sequence). This CDR3 spans 17 amino acids. In nucleotides, the CDR3 is TGCAGTGCTAGAGATCCTAGCTCTAGCGGGACCCACTCTACGCAGTATTTT. Protein: CSARDPSSSGTHSTQYF.

This clonotype was recorded many times. The rearrangement links TRBV5-1 to TRBJ2-2; no definite D call. The CDR3 sequence is 15 residues long. Trimming left V 0 bases short and J 2 bases short, with 8 bases between. Germline CDR1 SGHRS, CDR2 YFSETQ. CDR3 bases: TGCGCCAGCAGCTTGGCCGCCCCTAACACCGGGGAGCTGTTTTTT. Translated: CASSLAAPNTGELFF.

This clonotype has ten or more counts. The chain joins TRBV5-4 to TRBJ2-5; no firm D call. Germline-derived CDR1 and CDR2 are SGHNT and YYREEE (reference sequence). The CDR3 has 13 amino acids. Trimming took off 5 bases at V and 2 bases at J, with 10 bases between the two ends. The CDR3 DNA follows: TGTGCCAGCAGTTCCCAGTCGCAAGAGACCCAGTACTTC. This translates into CASSSQSQETQYF.

J is TRBJ2-5 and V is TRBV27; D remains unclear. Germline values: CDR1 MNHEY, CDR2 SMNVEV (reference sequence). The CDR3 extends over 15 amino acids. V shed 5 bases and J shed 4 bases, with 17 bases lying between them. The CDR3 loop is CASSPAGQRPETQYF. The CDR3 DNA is TGTGCCAGCAGTCCGGCTGGGCAGCGACCAGAGACCCAGTACTTC.

The rearrangement links TRBV12-3 or TRBV12-4 to TRBJ1-2, with a tentative D call TRBD1 (5 bases). Trimming stripped 8 bases from V and 7 bases from J, with 17 bases between. The CDR3 covers 13 residues. CDR3 in DNA: TGTGCCAGCGGTAGGAGGGGCTGGGGTGGCTACACCTTC. Its protein product is CASGRRGWGGYTF.

This clonotype has at least ten counts. The chain links TRBV6-5 to TRBJ1-6; D is unresolved. Germline CDR1 and CDR2: MNHEY and SVGAGI. V lost 0 bases to trimming and J lost 5 bases, with 14 bases between them. CDR3 length equals 17 residues. CDR3 sequence: CASSYSSRRTDNSPLHF. As DNA, the CDR3 is TGTGCCAGCAGTTACTCGAGTCGCAGGACTGATAATTCACCCCTCCACTTT.

The chain employs TRBV9 and TRBJ2-5, with 9 bases lining up with TRBD1. The CDR3 is 16 amino acids. CDR1 is SGDLS and CDR2 is YYNGEE in the germline V gene. With 3 bases clipped from V and 5 bases from J, the junction kept 11 bases outside the gene matches. CDR3 region: CASSATPQGAGETQYF. CDR3 nucleotide sequence: TGTGCCAGCAGCGCAACCCCACAGGGGGCGGGGGAGACCCAGTACTTC.

The chain combines TRBV6-1 with TRBJ1-3; D is uncertain. Germline V gene data show CDR1 as MNHNS and CDR2 as SASEGT. Trimming cost V 7 bases and J 4 bases, with 8 bases left between them. The CDR3 has 12 residues. The CDR3 bases are TGTGCCAGCACCCAAGGGGGAAACACCATATATTTT. Amino acids: CASTQGGNTIYF.

This clonotype was picked up many times. The CDR3 nucleotides are TGTGCCAGCAGTTTGTTGCTTCGCTCTGGAAACACCATATATTTT. Translated: CASSLLLRSGNTIYF. V usage is TRBV12-3 or TRBV12-4 and J usage is TRBJ1-3; D uncertain. This CDR3 comprises 15 residues. V gave up 3 bases and J gave up 0 bases, with 9 bases separating them.

This clonotype was seen many times. This chain uses TRBV4-3 with TRBJ2-3; D is unclear. This CDR3 is 14 amino acids long. V was clipped by 0 bases and J by 9 bases, with 13 bases between them. In germline, CDR1 is LGHNA, CDR2 YSLEER. DNA for the CDR3: TGCGCCAGCAGCCAAGACCGGACCTCGTTAACGCAGTATTTT. Translating it yields CASSQDRTSLTQYF.

This clonotype was recorded many times. V is TRBV3-1 and J is TRBJ2-3, with 7 bases aligning to TRBD2. The CDR3 runs to 16 residues. Looked up from germline, CDR1 is LGHDT and CDR2 is YNNKEL (reference sequence). The ends lost 1 base at V and 0 bases at J; junction bases unmatched: 4. CDR3 amino acids: CASSQVGGVSTDTQYF. In DNA form, the CDR3 reads TGTGCCAGCAGCCAAGTTGGGGGGGTAAGCACAGATACGCAGTATTTT.

Concerning this clonotype: The CDR3 does not close with the conserved phenylalanine or tryptophan, likely indicating a read error. The DNA is left out, because the CDR3 cannot be placed on it with certainty; the CDR3 is given as TCRdb lists it. The chain links TRBV20-1 to TRBJ2-5. 11 amino acids form the CDR3, both terminal residues included. CDR1 and CDR2 (germline): DFQATT, SNEGSKA (reference sequence). The CDR3: CSASYELGVMV.

This clonotype was found a few times. The V call is TRBV20-1, the J call TRBJ1-6; weak D call: TRBD1 (5 bases). V shed 6 bases and J shed 6 bases, with 15 bases lying between them. This CDR3 has 14 residues. CDR1 and CDR2 (germline): DFQATT, SNEGSKA (reference sequence). CDR3 nucleotide sequence: TGCAGTGCCACCGGGACCAGCGGTAATTCACCCCTCCACTTT. Translating gives CSATGTSGNSPLHF.